The rows below give T cell receptor beta chains drawn from one sample of a study of monozygotic twins with inflammatory bowel disease. TCRdb re-called the 5' RACE reads and gives one entry per CDR3 protein, without DNA. The record lists about 420,000 distinct CDR3 sequences, of which the ten most abundant hold more than 2%. Sequenced input: blood. Receptor source: a human donor with ulcerative colitis or Crohn's disease, or a healthy co-twin of an affected twin (not recorded which). The CDR3 runs from the conserved cysteine through the conserved F or W.

j_gene	v_gene	CDR3aa
TRBJ1-1	TRBV7-9	CASSLQGAYDTEAFF
TRBJ2-1	TRBV5-1	CASSPRVTYNEQFF
TRBJ1-5	TRBV20-1	CSATRTGQREPQHF
TRBJ1-4	TRBV5-1	CASRLGSPTNEKLFF
TRBJ1-6	TRBV20-1	CSARDPGQGIRSPLHF
TRBJ2-2	TRBV7-2	CASSFTAGEELFF
TRBJ2-1	TRBV19	CASSGKVGVPNEQFF
TRBJ1-1	TRBV5-1	CASSLATGWEAFF
TRBJ1-4	TRBV7-2	CASSDTDRGLNEKLFF
TRBJ2-2	TRBV7-7	CASSLASSGELFF
TRBJ2-7	TRBV10-3	CAISDSPPSAPGEQYF
TRBJ1-2	TRBV20-1	CSAQPGQLYGYTF
TRBJ1-2	TRBV7-2	CASSPYPGLTGGYTF
TRBJ1-6	TRBV5-5	CASSSKGGSPLHF
TRBJ1-2	TRBV20-1	CSAPTGTVYGYTF
TRBJ2-7	TRBV20-1	CSASLRWDSDYEQYF
TRBJ2-1	TRBV7-9	CASSLRSYKEQFF
TRBJ2-5	TRBV20-1	CSARATAQETQYF
TRBJ1-2	TRBV20-1	CSVSREEGSGYTF
TRBJ2-3	TRBV5-1	CASSLEDTQYF
TRBJ2-7	TRBV4-3	CASSLRETNSYEQYF
TRBJ1-2	TRBV27	CASSLSRLQGAGGYTF
TRBJ1-4	TRBV28	CASSLYRGQANEKLFF
TRBJ2-1	TRBV20-1	CSAYGLAPFGEQFF
TRBJ1-5	TRBV5-1	CASSPDSRNQPQHF
TRBJ2-4	TRBV5-6	CASSGTGPGLGNIQYF
TRBJ1-4	TRBV4-1	CASTPTLSVADRGEKLFF
TRBJ2-7	TRBV27	CASKGTGDYEQYF
TRBJ2-5	TRBV7-2	CASSFGLAGVVLETQYF
TRBJ1-1	TRBV7-2	CASSRRDRGDAFF
TRBJ1-2	TRBV29-1	CSDYRQGYNYGYTF
TRBJ2-5	TRBV6-6	CASSPGRETQYF
TRBJ2-5	TRBV7-9	CASSLLGRGSVGETQYF
TRBJ2-7	TRBV10-3	CAISARAGDEQYF
TRBJ2-1	TRBV5-1	CASSLTGSGEQFF
TRBJ1-2	TRBV5-1	CASSDWRGYGYTF
TRBJ1-1	TRBV5-1	CASSLSGGSDEAFF
TRBJ2-3	TRBV7-9	CASSVYGVGTDTQYF
TRBJ1-3	TRBV12-3/TRBV12-4	CASSKTGVRSGNTIYF
TRBJ1-2	TRBV6-5	CASSYSGGGYGYTF
TRBJ2-7	TRBV7-2	CASSSEPQSNEQYF
TRBJ2-3	TRBV5-1	CASSLAVGGPDTQYF
TRBJ2-1	TRBV7-2	CASSLSGVFYNEQFF
TRBJ2-5	TRBV6-4	CASSHTNQETQYF
TRBJ2-7	TRBV5-1	CASSLQQGFYEQYF
TRBJ2-1	TRBV11-2	CASSRKTSGNTNYNEQFF
TRBJ1-5	TRBV5-1	CASSFDSGSGQPQHF
TRBJ1-2	TRBV18	CASSPGPMDRHYGYTF
TRBJ2-7	TRBV29-1	CSVLTSYEQYF
TRBJ2-1	TRBV18	CASSPRWQNNEQFF
TRBJ2-3	TRBV5-1	CASSLGIGQGVTDTQYF
TRBJ1-1	TRBV5-1	CASSLGRGDTEAFF
TRBJ1-1	TRBV28	CATRTGLNTEAFF
TRBJ1-5	TRBV4-1	CASSQEPFNQPQHF